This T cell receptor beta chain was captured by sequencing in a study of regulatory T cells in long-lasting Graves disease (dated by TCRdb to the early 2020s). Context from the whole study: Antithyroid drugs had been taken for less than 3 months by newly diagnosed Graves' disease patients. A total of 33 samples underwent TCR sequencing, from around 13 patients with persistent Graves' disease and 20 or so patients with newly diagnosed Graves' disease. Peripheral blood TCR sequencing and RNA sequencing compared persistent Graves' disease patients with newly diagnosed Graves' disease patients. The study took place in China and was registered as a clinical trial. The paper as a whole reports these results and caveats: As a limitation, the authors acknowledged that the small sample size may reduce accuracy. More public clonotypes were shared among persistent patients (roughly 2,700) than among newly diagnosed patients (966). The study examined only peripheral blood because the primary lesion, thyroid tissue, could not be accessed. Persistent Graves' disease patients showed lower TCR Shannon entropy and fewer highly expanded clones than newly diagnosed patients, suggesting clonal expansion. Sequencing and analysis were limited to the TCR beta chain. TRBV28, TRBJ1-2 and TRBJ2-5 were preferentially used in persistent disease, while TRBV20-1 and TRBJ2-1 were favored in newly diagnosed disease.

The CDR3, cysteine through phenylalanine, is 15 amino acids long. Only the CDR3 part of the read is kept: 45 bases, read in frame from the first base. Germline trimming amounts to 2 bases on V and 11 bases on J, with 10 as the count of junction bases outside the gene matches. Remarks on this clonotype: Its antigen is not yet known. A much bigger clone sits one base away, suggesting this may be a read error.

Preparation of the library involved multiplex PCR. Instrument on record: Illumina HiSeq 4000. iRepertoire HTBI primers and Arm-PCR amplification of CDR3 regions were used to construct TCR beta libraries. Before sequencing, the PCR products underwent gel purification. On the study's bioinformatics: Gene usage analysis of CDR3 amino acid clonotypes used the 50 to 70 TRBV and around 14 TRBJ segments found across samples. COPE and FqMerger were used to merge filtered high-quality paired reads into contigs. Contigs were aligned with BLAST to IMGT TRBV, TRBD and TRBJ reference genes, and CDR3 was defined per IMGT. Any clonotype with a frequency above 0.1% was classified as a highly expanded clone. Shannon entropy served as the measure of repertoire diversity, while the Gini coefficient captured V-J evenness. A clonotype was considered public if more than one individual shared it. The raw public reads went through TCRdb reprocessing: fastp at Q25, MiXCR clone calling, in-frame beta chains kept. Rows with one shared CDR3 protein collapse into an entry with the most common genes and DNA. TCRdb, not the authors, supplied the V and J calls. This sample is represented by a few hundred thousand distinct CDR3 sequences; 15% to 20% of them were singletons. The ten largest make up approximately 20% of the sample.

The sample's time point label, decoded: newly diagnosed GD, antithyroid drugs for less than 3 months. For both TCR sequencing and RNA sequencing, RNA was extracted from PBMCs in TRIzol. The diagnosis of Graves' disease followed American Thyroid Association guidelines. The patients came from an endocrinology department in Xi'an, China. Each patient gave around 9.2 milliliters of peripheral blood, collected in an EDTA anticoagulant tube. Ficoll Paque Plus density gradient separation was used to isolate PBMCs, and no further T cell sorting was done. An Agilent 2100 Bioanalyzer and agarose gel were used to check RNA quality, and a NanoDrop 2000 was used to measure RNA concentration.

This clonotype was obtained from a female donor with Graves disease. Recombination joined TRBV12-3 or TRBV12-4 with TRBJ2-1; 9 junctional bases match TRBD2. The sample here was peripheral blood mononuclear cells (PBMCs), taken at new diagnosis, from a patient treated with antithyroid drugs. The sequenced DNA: TGTGCCAGCAGTTTAATGTGGCGGGAGGGGAATAAGCAGTTCTTC. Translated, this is CASSLMWREGNKQFF.